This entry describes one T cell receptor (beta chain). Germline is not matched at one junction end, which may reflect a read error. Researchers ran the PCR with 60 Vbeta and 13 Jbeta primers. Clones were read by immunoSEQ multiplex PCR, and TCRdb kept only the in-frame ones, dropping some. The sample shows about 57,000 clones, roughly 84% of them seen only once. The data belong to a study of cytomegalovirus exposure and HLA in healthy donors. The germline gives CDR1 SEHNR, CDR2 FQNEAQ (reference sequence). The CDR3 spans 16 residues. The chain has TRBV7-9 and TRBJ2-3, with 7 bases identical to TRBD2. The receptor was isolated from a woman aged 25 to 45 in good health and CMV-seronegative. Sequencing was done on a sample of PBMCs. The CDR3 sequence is CSSSLGEREYTDTQYF. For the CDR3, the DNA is TGTTCCAGCAGCTTAGGCGAGCGGGAATACACAGATACGCAGTATTTT.